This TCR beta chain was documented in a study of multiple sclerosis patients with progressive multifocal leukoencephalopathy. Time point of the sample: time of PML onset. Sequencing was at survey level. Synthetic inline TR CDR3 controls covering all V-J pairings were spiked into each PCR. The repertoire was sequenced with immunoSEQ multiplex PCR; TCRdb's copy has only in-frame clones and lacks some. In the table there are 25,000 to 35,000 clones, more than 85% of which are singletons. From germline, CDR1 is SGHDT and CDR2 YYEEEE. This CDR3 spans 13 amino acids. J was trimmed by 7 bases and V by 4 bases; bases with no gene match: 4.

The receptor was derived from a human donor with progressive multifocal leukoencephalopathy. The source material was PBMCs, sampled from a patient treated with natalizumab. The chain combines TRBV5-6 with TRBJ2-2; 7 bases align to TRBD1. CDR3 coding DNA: TGTGCCAGCAGCCCACACAGGGGCGGGGAGCTGTTTTTT. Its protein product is CASSPHRGGELFF.